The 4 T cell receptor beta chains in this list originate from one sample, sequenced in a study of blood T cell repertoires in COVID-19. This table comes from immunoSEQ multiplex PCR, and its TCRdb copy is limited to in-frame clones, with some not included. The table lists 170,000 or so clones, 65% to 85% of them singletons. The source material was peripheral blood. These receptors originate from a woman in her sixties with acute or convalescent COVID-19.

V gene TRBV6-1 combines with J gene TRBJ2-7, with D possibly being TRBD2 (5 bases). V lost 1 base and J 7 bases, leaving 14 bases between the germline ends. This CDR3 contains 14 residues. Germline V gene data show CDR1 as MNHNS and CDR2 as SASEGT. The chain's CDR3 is CASSEGAGSGEQYF. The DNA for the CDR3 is TGTGCCAGCAGTGAAGGGGCAGGTTCGGGAGAGCAGTACTTC.

The CDR3 nucleotides are TGTGCCAGCAGCCTACGGGACAGGGGGCGAATAGATACGCAGTATTTT. Amino acids: CASSLRDRGRIDTQYF. The chain recombines TRBV3-1 (or the pseudogene TRBV3-2) with TRBJ2-3, with 12 bases identical to TRBD1. This CDR3 has 16 amino acids. J was trimmed by 5 bases and V by 4 bases; bases with no gene match: 7. Germline V gene lookup returns CDR1 LGHDT and CDR2 YNNKEL (reference sequence).

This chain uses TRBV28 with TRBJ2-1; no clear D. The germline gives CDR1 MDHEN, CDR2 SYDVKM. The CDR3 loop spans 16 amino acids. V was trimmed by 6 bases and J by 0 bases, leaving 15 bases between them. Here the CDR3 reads CASSPRGASSYNEQFF. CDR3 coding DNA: TGTGCCAGCAGCCCACGAGGAGCGAGCTCCTACAATGAGCAGTTCTTC.

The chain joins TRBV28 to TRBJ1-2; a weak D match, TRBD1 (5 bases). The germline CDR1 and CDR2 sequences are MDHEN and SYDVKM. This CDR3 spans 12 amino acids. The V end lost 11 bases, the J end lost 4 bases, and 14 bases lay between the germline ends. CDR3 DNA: TGTGCCGCAGCCACAGGCGTCTATGGCTACACCTTC. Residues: CAAATGVYGYTF.